This is a list of T cell receptor beta chains from one sample in a study of blood T cell dynamics during melanoma immunotherapy. Profiling relied on immunoSEQ multiplex PCR, and the TCRdb table lists in-frame clones only, not all of them. The data show about 18,000 clones, with roughly nine tenths seen just once and 1.8% held by the top ten. Specimen: blood, collected from a patient treated with checkpoint blockade. The source of these receptors is a human donor with melanoma. Each CDR3 is given with its conserved first and last residue. A D gene is named only where the DNA matches it firmly. The size field is filled for only some rows; it gives once, few, many or a size class.

NA TRBJ2-7 TRBV15 few 12 TGTGCCACCAGCAGAGTCACAGGTAACCAGTACTTC CATSRVTGNQYF
TRBD2 TRBJ2-7 TRBV6-1 NA 14 TGTGCCAGCACCCCTAGCGGGAGAGTCTACGAGCAGTACTTC CASTPSGRVYEQYF
NA TRBJ1-3 TRBV19 NA 17 TGTGCCAGTAGTCTTGTACTGGGCCTCCACTCTGGAAACACCATATATTTT CASSLVLGLHSGNTIYF
NA TRBJ2-5 TRBV18 NA 14 TGTGCCAGCTCACCACGACAAAACCAAGAGACCCAGTACTTC CASSPRQNQETQYF
NA TRBJ2-1 TRBV4-2 NA 16 TGTGCCAGCAGCCCGGACGGCCAAGCCTCCTACAATGAGCAGTTCTTC CASSPDGQASYNEQFF
NA TRBJ1-3 TRBV18 few 15 TGTGCCAGCTCAGAGACTGGAATCTCTGGAAACACCATATATTTT CASSETGISGNTIYF
NA TRBJ1-1 TRBV11-3 once 14 TGTGCCAGCAGCTTAGACAGACTGAACACTGAAGCTTTCTTT CASSLDRLNTEAFF
NA TRBJ1-2 TRBV7-2 NA 14 TGTGCCAGCAGCACTTATGGCGCAGGGAATGGCTACACCTTC CASSTYGAGNGYTF
TRBD2 TRBJ2-5 TRBV7-2 NA 18 TGTGCCAGCAGCTTAGTTCTAGCGGGAGGACTAATTTTAGAGACCCAGTACTTC CASSLVLAGGLILETQYF
TRBD1 TRBJ2-1 TRBV5-4 NA 18 TGTGCCAGCAGCTTGGGAGTAGGGGGACAGATCTCCTACAATGAGCAGTTCTTC CASSLGVGGQISYNEQFF
NA TRBJ2-1 TRBV18 NA 14 TGTGCCAGCTCACCACTAGCCGACGTCAATGAGCAGTTCTTC CASSPLADVNEQFF
TRBD1 TRBJ1-2 TRBV7-3 NA 15 TGTGCCAGCAGCGGTCGGACAGGGGGCGTCTATGGCTACACCTTC CASSGRTGGVYGYTF
NA TRBJ2-1 TRBV19 NA 13 TGTGCCAGTAGTATAGGGGGAAACAATGAGCAGTTCTTC CASSIGGNNEQFF
NA TRBJ2-7 TRBV6-5 NA 14 TGTGCCAGCAGTTACTCGGGGAGTACCTACGAGCAGTACTTC CASSYSGSTYEQYF
NA TRBJ2-3 TRBV19 NA 16 TGTGCCAGTTCCCCCTGGGAGGACGGATACACAGATACGCAGTATTTT CASSPWEDGYTDTQYF
NA TRBJ1-1 TRBV6-6 NA 14 TGTGCCAGCAGTAGGCAGGGGAGAGAGACTGAAGCTTTCTTT CASSRQGRETEAFF
NA TRBJ2-7 TRBV30 NA 14 TGTGCCTGGAGTGTACCGGGGAACCCCTACGAGCAGTACTTC CAWSVPGNPYEQYF
TRBD1 TRBJ1-3 TRBV25-1 NA 15 TGTGCCAGCAGTGAATACGGGACAGCTGGAAACACCATATATTTT CASSEYGTAGNTIYF
NA TRBJ2-3 TRBV20-1 NA 10 TGCAGTGCTAGGTCCAATACGCAGTATTTT CSARSNTQYF
TRBD1 TRBJ1-4 TRBV5-1 NA 16 TGCGCCAGCAGCCAAGGACAGGGTGCAACTAATGAAAAACTGTTTTTT CASSQGQGATNEKLFF
NA TRBJ1-3 TRBV28 once 14 TGTGCCAGCAGCCGAGACGGCTCTGGAAACACCATATATTTT CASSRDGSGNTIYF
TRBD1 TRBJ1-5 TRBV6-6 NA 15 TGTGCCAGCACTGACAGGGGTGGAGGCAATCAGCCCCAGCATTTT CASTDRGGGNQPQHF
TRBD1 TRBJ1-4 TRBV30 NA 13 TGTGCCTGGAAAGGACAGGGGAATGAAAAACTGTTTTTT CAWKGQGNEKLFF
TRBD1 TRBJ2-7 TRBV4-2 NA 16 TGTGCCAGCAGCCCGTTAGGGACAGCAACAACCTACGAGCAGTACTTC CASSPLGTATTYEQYF
NA TRBJ1-5 TRBV5-1 NA 14 TGCGCCAGCAGCTCGGGAGGGGTCAATCAGCCCCAGCATTTT CASSSGGVNQPQHF
NA TRBJ2-5 TRBV5-1 NA 15 TGCGCCAGCAGCAGGTCCTCGGGCGGCCAAGAGACCCAGTACTTC CASSRSSGGQETQYF
NA TRBJ1-3 TRBV7-2 NA 14 TGTGCCAGCAGCTTCAAGGGCGGTGGAAACACCATATATTTT CASSFKGGGNTIYF
TRBD1 TRBJ1-1 TRBV19 NA 13 TGTGCCAGTATCGGCCGGCGACAGGGCGAAGCTTTCTTT CASIGRRQGEAFF
NA TRBJ2-5 TRBV19 NA 13 TGTGCCAGTAGTATCGGCCCCGACAGAGAGCAGTACTTC CASSIGPDREQYF
NA TRBJ1-2 TRBV11-3 NA 15 TGTGCCAGCAGCTTTCGGACAGTCCAAAACTATGGCTACACCTTC CASSFRTVQNYGYTF
NA TRBJ1-5 TRBV7-2 NA 14 TGTGCCAGCAGCTTAAGGGGGGGCAATCAGCCCCAGCATTTT CASSLRGGNQPQHF
TRBD1 TRBJ2-5 TRBV7-2 NA 14 TGTGCCAGCAGCTTAGCGGGACAGCACCAGACCCAGTACTTC CASSLAGQHQTQYF
NA TRBJ1-2 TRBV27 few 15 TGTGCCAGCAGTTTATCGGGCCGTAGCCCCTATGGCTACACCTTC CASSLSGRSPYGYTF
TRBD2 TRBJ2-2 TRBV6-6 NA 16 TGTGCCAGCAGGGAGACTAGCGGAGGGGACACCGGGGAGCTGTTTTTT CASRETSGGDTGELFF
NA TRBJ1-5 TRBV28 NA 14 TGTGCCAGCAGTTTTCTACAGCCCAATCAGCCCCAGCATTTT CASSFLQPNQPQHF
TRBD1 TRBJ2-7 TRBV9 NA 13 TGTGCCAGCAGCGCGGGACAGTCCTACGAGCAGTACTTC CASSAGQSYEQYF
NA TRBJ2-4 TRBV28 NA 16 TGTGCCAGCAGTTTATGGGGGGGAGCGGCCAAAAACATTCAGTACTTC CASSLWGGAAKNIQYF
NA TRBJ2-7 TRBV5-5 NA 17 TGTGCCAGCAGCTTGGGGACTACAGGGTTCGCTTTCTACGAGCAGTACTTC CASSLGTTGFAFYEQYF
TRBD2 TRBJ2-3 TRBV27 NA 16 TGTGCCAGCAGTTCGCCTAGCGGGAGGGCCGGAGATACGCAGTATTTT CASSSPSGRAGDTQYF
NA TRBJ2-5 TRBV2 NA 11 TGTGCCAGCAGGCCCCAGGGCACCCAGTACTTC CASRPQGTQYF
NA TRBJ2-1 TRBV27 NA 14 TGTGCCAGCAGTTTAATCTTAGGGGGCAATGAGCAGTTCTTC CASSLILGGNEQFF
TRBD2 TRBJ2-3 TRBV9 NA 14 TGTGCCAGCAGTCTAGCGGCCACCACAGATACGCAGTATTTT CASSLAATTDTQYF
TRBD2 TRBJ2-1 TRBV7-2 NA 15 TGTGCCAGCAGCTTTTGGCGGGGGGCCAACAATGAGCAGTTCTTC CASSFWRGANNEQFF
TRBD1 TRBJ2-7 TRBV6-1 NA 12 TGTGCCACCCGGACAGGGTCCTACGAGCAGTACTTC CATRTGSYEQYF
TRBD2 TRBJ2-3 TRBV9 NA 19 TGTGCCAGCAGCGTAGCAAGCGGGACTAGCTCCTCTAGCACAGATACGCAGTATTTT CASSVASGTSSSSTDTQYF
TRBD2 TRBJ2-7 TRBV11-2 NA 17 TGTGCCAGCAGCCGGGGCGGACTAGCGGGCCTGACATCCGAGCAGTACTTC CASSRGGLAGLTSEQYF
NA TRBJ1-2 TRBV9 NA 14 TGTGCCAGCAGCGCAACAGGACAGAACTATGGCTACACCTTC CASSATGQNYGYTF
NA TRBJ2-3 TRBV5-1 NA 14 TGCGCCAGCAGCTTGGAAAGGCCCACAGATACGCAGTATTTT CASSLERPTDTQYF
NA TRBJ2-1 TRBV29-1 NA 11 TGCAGCGTTGTTTGGTACAATGAGCAGTTCTTC CSVVWYNEQFF
NA TRBJ2-7 TRBV28 NA 14 TGTGCCAGCAGTTTAGTCGGCAGGCGCTACGAGCAGTACTTC CASSLVGRRYEQYF
NA TRBJ1-1 TRBV5-4 NA 13 TGTGCCAGCAGGGGGGGGGCGAACACTGAAGCTTTCTTT CASRGGANTEAFF
NA TRBJ1-6 TRBV5-1 NA 15 TGCGCCAGCAGCCGGGACAATCCACAGAATTCACCCCTCCACTTT CASSRDNPQNSPLHF